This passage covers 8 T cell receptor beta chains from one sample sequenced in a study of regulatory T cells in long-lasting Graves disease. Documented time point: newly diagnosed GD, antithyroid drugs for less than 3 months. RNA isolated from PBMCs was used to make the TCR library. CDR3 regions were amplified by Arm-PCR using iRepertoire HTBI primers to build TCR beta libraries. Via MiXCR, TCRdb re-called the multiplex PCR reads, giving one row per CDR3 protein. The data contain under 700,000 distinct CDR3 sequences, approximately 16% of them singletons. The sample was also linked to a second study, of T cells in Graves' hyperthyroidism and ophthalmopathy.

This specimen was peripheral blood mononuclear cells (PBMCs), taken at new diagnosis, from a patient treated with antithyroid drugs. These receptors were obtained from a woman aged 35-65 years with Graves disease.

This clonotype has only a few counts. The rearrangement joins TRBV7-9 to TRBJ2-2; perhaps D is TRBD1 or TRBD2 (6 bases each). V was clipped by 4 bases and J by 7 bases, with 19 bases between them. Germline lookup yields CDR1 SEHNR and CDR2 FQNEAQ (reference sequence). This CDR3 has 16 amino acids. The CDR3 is CASSSLLPGAGGELFF. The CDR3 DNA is TGTGCCAGCAGCTCCCTCCTTCCGGGGGCTGGCGGGGAGCTGTTTTTT.

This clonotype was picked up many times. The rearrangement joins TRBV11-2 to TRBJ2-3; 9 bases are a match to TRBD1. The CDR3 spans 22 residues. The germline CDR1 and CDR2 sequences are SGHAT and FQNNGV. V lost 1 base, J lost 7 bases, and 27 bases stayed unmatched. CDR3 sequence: CASSLGSGPGQGRLGHRHTQYF. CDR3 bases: TGTGCCAGCAGCTTAGGTTCAGGTCCAGGACAGGGGCGTCTGGGGCATCGCCATACGCAGTATTTT.

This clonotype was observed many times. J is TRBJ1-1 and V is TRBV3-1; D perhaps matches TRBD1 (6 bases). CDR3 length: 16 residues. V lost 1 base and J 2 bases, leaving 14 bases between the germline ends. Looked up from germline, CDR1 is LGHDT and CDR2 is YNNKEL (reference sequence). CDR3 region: CASSQGPRGGNTEAFF. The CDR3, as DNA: TGTGCCAGCAGCCAAGGCCCGAGAGGGGGAAACACTGAAGCTTTCTTT. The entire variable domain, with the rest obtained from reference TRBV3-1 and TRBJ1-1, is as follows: DTAVSQTPKYLVTQMGNDKSIKCEQNLGHDTMYWYKQDSKKFLKIMFSYNNKELIINETVPNRFSPKSPDKAHLNLHINSLELGDSAVYFCASSQGPRGGNTEAFFGQGTRLTVV.

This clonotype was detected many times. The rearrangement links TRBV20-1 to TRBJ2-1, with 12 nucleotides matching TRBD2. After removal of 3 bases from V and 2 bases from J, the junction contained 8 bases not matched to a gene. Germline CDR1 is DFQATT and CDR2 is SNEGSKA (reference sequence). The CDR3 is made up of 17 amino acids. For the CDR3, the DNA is TGCAGTGCTAGCCCCACTAGCGGGGGGCGCACCTACAATGAGCAGTTCTTC. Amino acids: CSASPTSGGRTYNEQFF.

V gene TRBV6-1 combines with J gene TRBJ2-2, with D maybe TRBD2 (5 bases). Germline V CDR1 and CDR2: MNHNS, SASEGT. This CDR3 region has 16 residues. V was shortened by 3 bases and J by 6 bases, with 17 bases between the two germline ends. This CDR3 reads CASSDTRSSWAGELFF. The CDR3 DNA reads TGTGCCAGCAGTGATACTAGAAGTAGCTGGGCCGGGGAGCTGTTTTTT.

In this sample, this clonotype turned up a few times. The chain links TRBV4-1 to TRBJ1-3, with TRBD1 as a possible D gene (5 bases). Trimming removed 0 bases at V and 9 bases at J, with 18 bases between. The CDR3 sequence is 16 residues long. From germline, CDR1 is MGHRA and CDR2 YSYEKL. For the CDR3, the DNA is TGCGCCAGCAGCCAAGAGGGGGGTGGCACCGGAGTCACCATATATTTT. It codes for CASSQEGGGTGVTIYF.

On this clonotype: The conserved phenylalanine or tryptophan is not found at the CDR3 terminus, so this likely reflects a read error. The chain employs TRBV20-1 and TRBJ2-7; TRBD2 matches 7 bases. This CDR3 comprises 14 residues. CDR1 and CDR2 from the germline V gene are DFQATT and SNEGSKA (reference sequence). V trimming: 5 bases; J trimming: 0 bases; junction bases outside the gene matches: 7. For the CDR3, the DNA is TGCAGTGCTCTTCTAGCGGCCAACTCCTACGAGCAGTACCTC. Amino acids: CSALLAANSYEQYL.

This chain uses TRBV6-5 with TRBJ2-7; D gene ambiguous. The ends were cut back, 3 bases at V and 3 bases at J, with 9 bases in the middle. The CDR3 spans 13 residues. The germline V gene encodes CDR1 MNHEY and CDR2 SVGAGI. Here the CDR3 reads CASSYLRGYEQYF. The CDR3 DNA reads TGTGCCAGCAGTTATCTCCGCGGCTACGAGCAGTACTTC.